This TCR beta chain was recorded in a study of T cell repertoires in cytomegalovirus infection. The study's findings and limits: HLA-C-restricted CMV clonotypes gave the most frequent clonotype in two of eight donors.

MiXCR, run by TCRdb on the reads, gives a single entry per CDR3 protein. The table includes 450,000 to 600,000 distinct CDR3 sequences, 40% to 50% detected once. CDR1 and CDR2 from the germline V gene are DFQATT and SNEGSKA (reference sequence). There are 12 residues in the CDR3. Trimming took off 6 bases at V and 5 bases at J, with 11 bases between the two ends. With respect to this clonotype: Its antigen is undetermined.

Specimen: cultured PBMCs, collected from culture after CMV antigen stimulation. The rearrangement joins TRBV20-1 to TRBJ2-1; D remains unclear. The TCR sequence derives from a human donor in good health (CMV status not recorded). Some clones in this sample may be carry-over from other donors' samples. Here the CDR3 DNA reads TGCAGTGCCCCCCCCTCGCACAATGAGCAGTTCTTC. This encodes CSAPPSHNEQFF.